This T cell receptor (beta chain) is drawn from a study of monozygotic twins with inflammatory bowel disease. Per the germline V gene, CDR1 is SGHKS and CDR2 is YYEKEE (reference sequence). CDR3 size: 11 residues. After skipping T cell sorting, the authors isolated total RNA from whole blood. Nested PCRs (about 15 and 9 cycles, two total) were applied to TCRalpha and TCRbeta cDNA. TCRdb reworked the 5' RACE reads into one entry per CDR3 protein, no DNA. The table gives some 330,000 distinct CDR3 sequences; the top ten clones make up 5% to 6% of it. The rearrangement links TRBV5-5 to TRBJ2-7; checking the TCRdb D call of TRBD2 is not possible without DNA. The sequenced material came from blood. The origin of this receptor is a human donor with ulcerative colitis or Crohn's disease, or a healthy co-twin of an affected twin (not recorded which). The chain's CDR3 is CASTLPGEQYF.